The next 12 T cell receptor beta chains were all read from a single sample in a study of cytomegalovirus exposure and HLA in healthy donors. A multiplex PCR was run with 60 Vbeta primers and 13 Jbeta primers. Method: immunoSEQ multiplex PCR; TCRdb's copy keeps in-frame clones and lacks some. The table includes fewer than 200,000 clones, roughly 80% detected once. Sequencing was performed on PBMCs. These TCRs come from a man younger than 40 in good health and CMV-seronegative.

The chain employs TRBV5-6 and TRBJ2-2; TRBD1 matches 7 bases. Germline CDR1 SGHDT, CDR2 YYEEEE. This CDR3 is built from 15 residues. Germline trimming cut 4 bases from V and 4 bases from J; bases unmatched to any gene: 7. The CDR3 bases are TGTGCCAGCAGCCCCCTAGACAGGGTCACCGGGGAGCTGTTTTTT. This gives the protein CASSPLDRVTGELFF.

V gene TRBV4-1 combines with J gene TRBJ2-3; 10 positions agree with TRBD2. Per germline, CDR1 MGHRA and CDR2 YSYEKL. Trimming cost V 3 bases and J 0 bases; bases outside gene matches: 6. CDR3 length equals 17 residues. Here the CDR3 reads CASSHGLAEVSTDTQYF. As DNA, the CDR3 is TGCGCCAGCAGCCACGGACTAGCGGAGGTTAGCACAGATACGCAGTATTTT.

V and J are TRBV7-9 and TRBJ2-5, with 7 bases that match TRBD1. V was clipped by 3 bases and J by 4 bases; unmatched bases: 5. This CDR3 has 14 residues. Germline CDR1 is SEHNR and CDR2 is FQNEAQ (reference sequence). The CDR3, as DNA: TGTGCCAGCAGCTTCCTCCGGGACAGAGAGACCCAGTACTTC. Protein: CASSFLRDRETQYF. The full variable domain, with the rest looked up from reference TRBV7-9 and TRBJ2-5, is DTGVSQNPRHKITKRGQNVTFRCDPISEHNRLYWYRQTLGQGPEFLTYFQNEAQLEKSRLLSDRFSAERPKGSFSTLEIQRTEQGDSAMYLCASSFLRDRETQYFGPGTRLLVL.

The chain couples TRBV18 to TRBJ2-1, with 10 nucleotides matching TRBD1. CDR3 size: 14 residues. V dropped 4 bases and J dropped 7; count of bases not matched to a gene: 4. From germline, CDR1 is KGHSH and CDR2 LQKENI. The CDR3 bases are TGTGCCAGCTCACGGGACAGGGGTGGTAATGAGCAGTTCTTC. It yields the protein CASSRDRGGNEQFF.

The chain couples TRBV4-2 to TRBJ2-1, with a tentative D call TRBD2 (5 bases). The CDR3 has 14 amino acids. Deletions cut 3 bases from V and 6 bases from J, with 12 bases between. CDR1 is LGHNA, CDR2 YNFKEQ, per germline. The DNA for the CDR3 is TGTGCCAGCAGCCAGTCCGGACTGATCAATGAGCAGTTCTTC. Translating gives CASSQSGLINEQFF.

This rearrangement joins TRBV14 to TRBJ1-2; D not certain. V lost 6 bases and J 4 bases, leaving 15 bases between the germline ends. CDR1 SGHDN and CDR2 FVKESK come from the germline V gene. CDR3 length: 14 residues. The CDR3 DNA reads as TGTGCCAGCAGTCGTTCCGAGGCGGTCTATGGCTACACCTTC. It yields the protein CASSRSEAVYGYTF.

This sequence joins TRBV6-5 and TRBJ1-1, with D unclear. The CDR3 totals 13 residues. Looked up from germline, CDR1 is MNHEY and CDR2 is SVGAGI. With 2 bases removed from V and 1 base from J, the gap between germline ends came to 5 bases. CDR3 residues: CASSYEGNTEAFF. CDR3 sequence (DNA): TGTGCCAGCAGTTACGAGGGGAACACTGAAGCTTTCTTT.

V and J are TRBV28 and TRBJ1-4; 7 bases match TRBD1. Trimming at V came to 8 bases and at J to 5 bases, leaving 2 bases not matched to a gene. The CDR3 has 12 residues. Looked up from germline, CDR1 is MDHEN and CDR2 is SYDVKM. CDR3 sequence (DNA): TGTGCCAGCGTACAGGGGAATGAAAAACTGTTTTTT. Translation: CASVQGNEKLFF.

The chain couples TRBV11-2 to TRBJ2-5, with 8 positions matching TRBD1. The germline CDR1 and CDR2 sequences are SGHAT and FQNNGV. The CDR3 has 14 residues. V shed 3 bases and J 4 bases; nucleotides not matched to a gene: 4. This chain's CDR3 is CASSFRGRSETQYF. The CDR3 DNA follows: TGTGCCAGCAGCTTCAGGGGGCGATCAGAGACCCAGTACTTC.

The chain couples TRBV9 to TRBJ2-7; 7 bases fit TRBD2. Germline V gene sequence: CDR1 SGDLS, CDR2 YYNGEE. With V trimmed by 0 bases and J by 3 bases, 6 bases remained unmatched. The CDR3 consists of 15 residues. CDR3 residues: CASSVGEGIDYEQYF. The CDR3 DNA follows: TGTGCCAGCAGCGTAGGGGAGGGGATAGACTACGAGCAGTACTTC.

V and J are TRBV14 and TRBJ2-1; 7 bases match TRBD1. The CDR3 consists of 16 residues. J lost 3 bases, V lost 0 bases, and 5 bases had no gene match. The germline V gene encodes CDR1 SGHDN and CDR2 FVKESK. CDR3 DNA sequence: TGTGCCAGCAGCCAAGATATAGGACAGGTCTACAATGAGCAGTTCTTC. Residues: CASSQDIGQVYNEQFF.

A few counts support this clone. The chain carries TRBV5-1 and TRBJ2-3; D may be TRBD2 (7 bases). Germline V gene lookup returns CDR1 SGHRS and CDR2 YFSETQ. Trimming took off 5 bases at V and 3 bases at J, with 13 bases between the two ends. CDR3 length equals 14 residues. The chain's CDR3 is CASSEGGVTDTQYF. The CDR3 DNA is TGCGCCAGCAGTGAGGGGGGGGTTACAGATACGCAGTATTTT.